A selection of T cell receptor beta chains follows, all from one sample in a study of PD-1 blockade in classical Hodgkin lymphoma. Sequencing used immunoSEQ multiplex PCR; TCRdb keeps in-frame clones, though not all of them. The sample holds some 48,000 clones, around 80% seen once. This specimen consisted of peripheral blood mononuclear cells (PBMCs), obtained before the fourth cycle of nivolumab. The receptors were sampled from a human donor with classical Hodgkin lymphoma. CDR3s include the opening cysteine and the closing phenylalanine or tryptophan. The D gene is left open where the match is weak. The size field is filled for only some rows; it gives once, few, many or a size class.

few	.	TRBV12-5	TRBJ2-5	CASGGQAEDPNF	TGTGCTAGTGGGGGCCAGGCAGAAGATCCGAACTTC
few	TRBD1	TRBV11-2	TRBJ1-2	CASSLGQTDYGYTF	TGTGCCAGCAGCTTGGGACAGACAGATTATGGCTACACCTTC
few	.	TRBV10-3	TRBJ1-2	CAISESHSNYGYTF	TGTGCCATCAGTGAGTCACACAGCAACTATGGCTACACCTTC
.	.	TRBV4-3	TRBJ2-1	CASSIDRSSYNEQFF	TGCGCCAGCAGCATTGACCGGAGCTCCTACAATGAGCAGTTCTTC
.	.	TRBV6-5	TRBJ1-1	CASSYVATFEAFF	TGTGCCAGCAGTTACGTCGCCACCTTTGAAGCTTTCTTT
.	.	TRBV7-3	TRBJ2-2	CASSSRTGTGELFF	TGTGCCAGCAGCTCCCGGACTGGCACCGGGGAGCTGTTTTTT
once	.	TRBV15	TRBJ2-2	CATSRVRGPGTGELFF	TGTGCCACCAGCAGAGTGCGGGGGCCGGGCACCGGGGAGCTGTTTTTT
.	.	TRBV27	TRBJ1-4	CASSPYLGGYEKLFF	TGTGCCAGCAGTCCTTATCTGGGAGGGTATGAAAAACTGTTTTTT
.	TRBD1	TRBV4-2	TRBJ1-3	CASSRDGTASGNTIYF	TGTGCCAGCAGCCGAGACGGGACAGCATCTGGAAACACCATATATTTT
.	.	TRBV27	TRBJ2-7	CASSRNRVGTYEQYF	TGTGCCAGCAGTAGAAACAGGGTAGGCACCTACGAGCAGTACTTC
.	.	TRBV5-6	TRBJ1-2	CASRERGITYGYTF	TGTGCCAGCAGAGAAAGGGGGATCACCTATGGCTACACCTTC
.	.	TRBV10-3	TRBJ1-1	CAISSEGNTEAFF	TGTGCCATCAGTTCGGAGGGGAACACTGAAGCTTTCTTT
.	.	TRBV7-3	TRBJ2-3	CASSLGSSADTQYF	TGTGCCAGCAGCTTGGGGAGTTCTGCAGATACGCAGTATTTT
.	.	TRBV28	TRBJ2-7	CASSAPSGMTYEQYF	TGTGCCAGCAGTGCCCCATCGGGGATGACCTACGAGCAGTACTTC
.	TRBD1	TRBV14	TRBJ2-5	CASSIRTGQGETQYF	TGTGCCAGCAGCATTCGGACAGGGCAGGGAGAGACCCAGTACTTC
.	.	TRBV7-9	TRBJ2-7	CASSLSYEQYF	TGTGCCAGCAGCCTCTCCTACGAGCAGTACTTC
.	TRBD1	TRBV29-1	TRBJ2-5	CSARPGQGVSKTQYF	TGCAGCGCCCGGCCGGGACAGGGGGTCTCCAAGACCCAGTACTTC
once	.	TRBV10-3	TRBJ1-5	CAISEWEGGKQPQHF	TGTGCCATCAGTGAGTGGGAGGGTGGCAAACAGCCCCAGCATTTT
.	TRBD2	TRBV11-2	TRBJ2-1	CASSLGGAGPNEQFF	TGTGCCAGCAGCCTAGGAGGAGCGGGACCCAATGAGCAGTTCTTC
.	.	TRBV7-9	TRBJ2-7	CASSLAGVSYEQYF	TGTGCCAGCAGCTTAGCGGGGGTCTCCTACGAGCAGTACTTC
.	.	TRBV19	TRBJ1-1	CASSITGWTEAFF	TGTGCCAGTAGTATAACAGGGTGGACTGAAGCTTTCTTT
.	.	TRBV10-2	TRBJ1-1	CASSRVSTEAFF	TGCGCCAGCAGTAGGGTGTCCACTGAAGCTTTCTTT
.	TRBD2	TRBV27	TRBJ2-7	CASSFIAGAYEQYF	TGTGCCAGCAGTTTTATAGCGGGGGCCTACGAGCAGTACTTC
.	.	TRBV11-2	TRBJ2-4	CASSLAYQTKAKNIQYF	TGTGCCAGCAGCCTCGCCTACCAGACTAAAGCCAAAAACATTCAGTACTTC
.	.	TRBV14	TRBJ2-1	CASSQNGPSGNEQFF	TGTGCCAGCAGCCAAAACGGTCCGTCAGGGAATGAGCAGTTCTTC
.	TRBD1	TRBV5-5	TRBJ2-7	CASSISGTDGVDEQYF	TGTGCCAGCAGCATTTCCGGGACAGACGGGGTCGACGAGCAGTACTTC
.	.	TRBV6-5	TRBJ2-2	CASSYWGGLPGELFF	TGTGCCAGCAGTTACTGGGGGGGGCTCCCCGGGGAGCTGTTTTTT
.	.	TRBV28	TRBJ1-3	CASSFGGTGHSGNTIYF	TGTGCCAGCAGTTTCGGGGGAACGGGGCACTCTGGAAACACCATATATTTT
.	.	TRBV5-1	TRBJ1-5	CASRKGLGNQPQHF	TGCGCCAGCAGGAAGGGGCTCGGCAATCAGCCCCAGCATTTT
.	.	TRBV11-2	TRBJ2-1	CASSPTYNEQFF	TGTGCCAGCAGCCCCACGTACAATGAGCAGTTCTTC
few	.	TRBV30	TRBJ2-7	CAWSAPTRGSYEQYF	TGTGCCTGGAGCGCTCCTACTCGAGGCTCCTACGAGCAGTACTTC
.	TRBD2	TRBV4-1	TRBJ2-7	CASTRLAGALNYEQYF	TGCGCCAGCACTCGACTAGCGGGGGCCCTCAACTACGAGCAGTACTTC
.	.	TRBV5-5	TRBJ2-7	CASSLIGSSYEQYF	TGTGCCAGCAGCTTGATTGGCAGCTCCTACGAGCAGTACTTC